This T cell receptor beta chain was found in a study of cytotoxic CD8 clonotypes in ibrutinib-treated CLL. About the study: The response samples were taken once patients had been treated for a median of about 12 months, range 6 to 36.

Unmatched junction bases numbered 11, after V lost 2 bases and J lost 4 bases. This CDR3 spans 17 amino acids. Per germline, CDR1 LGHNA and CDR2 YNFKEQ. As for this clone: Its antigen remains unknown.

General study points: Samples from sustained-remission and progressing patients were taken at different times. Clonality measured at baseline exceeded age-matched healthy donors, tracking circulating CD8+ T-cell counts.

Depths of 1 in 200,000 to 1 in 1 million T cells were the sequencing target. The method was immunoSEQ multiplex PCR; TCRdb's version includes in-frame clones alone and lacks a portion of them. The sample carries around 140,000 clones, 80% recorded once. The rearrangement links TRBV4-2 to TRBJ2-5, with 9 bases matching TRBD1. This clonotype was obtained from a human donor with chronic lymphocytic leukemia. Specimen: PBMCs, collected after 36 months of ibrutinib treatment. CDR3 amino acids: CASSQLTTGGRGETQYF. The CDR3 DNA is TGTGCCAGCAGCCAACTAACCACAGGGGGCCGGGGAGAGACCCAGTACTTC.